This T cell receptor beta chain came from a study of blood T cell repertoires in COVID-19. The repertoire was sequenced with immunoSEQ multiplex PCR; TCRdb's copy has only in-frame clones and lacks some. In the table there are fewer than 300,000 clones, over 80% of which are singletons. The CDR3 covers 13 residues. With 4 bases removed from V and 3 bases from J, the gap between germline ends came to 10 bases. Per germline, CDR1 MNHEY and CDR2 SVGEGT. Only a few counts were recorded for this clone. The sample comprised peripheral blood. This sequence joins TRBV6-2 or TRBV6-3 and TRBJ2-7; no clear D gene. The sequence derives from a woman aged 40 to 50 who had recovered from COVID-19. CDR3 DNA: TGTGCCAGCAGTTCAAGGCTAGTCTACGAGCAGTACTTC. It is translated as CASSSRLVYEQYF.